These 13 T cell receptor beta chains came from one sample sequenced in a study of radiotherapy plus CTLA-4 blockade in lung cancer. Clones were read by immunoSEQ multiplex PCR, and TCRdb kept only the in-frame ones, dropping some. The sample has around 45,000 clones; roughly 64% are singletons. The sequenced sample was peripheral blood, obtained from a patient treated with radiotherapy plus ipilimumab. The receptors shown here come from a human donor with non-small cell lung cancer who had a partial response to radiotherapy plus ipilimumab.

V usage is TRBV28 and J usage is TRBJ1-5; no reliable D call. Trimming shortened V by 5 bases and J by 1 base, and 15 bases separated the two germline ends. This CDR3 is 16 amino acids long. Germline V CDR1 and CDR2: MDHEN, SYDVKM. The CDR3 coding sequence is TGTGCCAGCAGTCCCCTTCCGCTCGGGAGCAATCAGCCCCAGCATTTT. This sequence encodes CASSPLPLGSNQPQHF.

This rearrangement joins TRBV30 to TRBJ2-1; 8 nucleotides align to TRBD2. This CDR3 contains 14 residues. Trimming at V came to 0 bases and at J to 9 bases, leaving 7 bases not matched to a gene. CDR1 is GTSNPN and CDR2 is SVGIG in the germline V gene (reference sequence). This CDR3 reads CAWSVGLGGREQFF. The CDR3 nucleotides are TGTGCCTGGAGTGTGGGACTAGGAGGGCGTGAGCAGTTCTTC.

With regard to this clone: Additional DNA sequences in this sample encode the identical CDR3. The chain's CDR3 is CASSLMGALEAFF. Written as DNA, the CDR3 is TGTGCCAGCAGCTTAATGGGGGCACTTGAAGCTTTCTTT. The rearrangement links TRBV7-9 to TRBJ1-1; tentatively, D is TRBD1 (6 bases). V was pared by 2 bases and J by 7 bases, with 11 bases between. The CDR3 runs 13 residues. CDR1 is SEHNR, CDR2 FQNEAQ, per germline (reference sequence). Full variable domain (remainder filled in from reference TRBV7-9 and TRBJ1-1): DTGVSQNPRHKITKRGQNVTFRCDPISEHNRLYWYRQTLGQGPEFLTYFQNEAQLEKSRLLSDRFSAERPKGSFSTLEIQRTEQGDSAMYLCASSLMGALEAFFGQGTRLTVV.

The chain carries TRBV19 and TRBJ2-2; TRBD2 matches at 10 bases. The CDR3 extends over 18 amino acids. Trimming cost V 3 bases and J 5 bases; bases outside gene matches: 12. Germline V gene lookup returns CDR1 LNHDA and CDR2 SQIVND (reference sequence). The CDR3 loop is CASSISGGAAVRTGELFF. In DNA, the CDR3 is TGTGCCAGTAGTATCAGCGGGGGGGCGGCTGTGCGGACCGGGGAGCTGTTTTTT.

The chain links TRBV7-8 to TRBJ2-2; TRBD2 agrees at 12 bases. CDR1 and CDR2 from the germline V gene are SGHVS and FQNEAQ. Trimming at V came to 1 base and at J to 4 bases, leaving 4 bases not matched to a gene. The CDR3 runs to 17 residues. This CDR3 is CASSLVASGGATGELFF. For the CDR3, the DNA is TGTGCCAGCAGCTTAGTGGCTAGCGGGGGGGCCACCGGGGAGCTGTTTTTT.

This chain joins TRBV5-6 and TRBJ1-2; D possibly corresponds to TRBD1 (5 bases). Deletions cut 4 bases from V and 4 bases from J, with 14 bases between. Germline V lookup: CDR1 SGHDT, CDR2 YYEEEE. The length of the CDR3 is 14 residues. CDR3 in DNA: TGTGCCAGCAGCATCGTTCCAGGGCCCTATGGCTACACCTTC. It codes for CASSIVPGPYGYTF.

There are a few counts of this clone. J is TRBJ2-1 and V is TRBV7-3; 8 positions agree with TRBD2. Germline CDR1 SGHTA, CDR2 FQGTGA. This CDR3 comprises 15 residues. The V segment lost 2 bases and the J segment 5 bases; nucleotides outside the gene matches: 5. CDR3 in DNA: TGTGCCAGCAGCTTACGGCCGGGGGGGCACAATGAGCAGTTCTTC. It encodes CASSLRPGGHNEQFF.

This clone was picked up a small number of times. This chain links TRBV5-1 with TRBJ2-5; 10 nucleotides align to TRBD1. The ends lost 0 bases at V and 3 bases at J; junction bases unmatched: 2. The CDR3 is made up of 15 amino acids. Germline CDR1 reads SGHRS; CDR2 reads YFSETQ. The CDR3 region is CASSLEGTGEETQYF. The CDR3, as DNA: TGCGCCAGCAGCTTGGAAGGGACAGGGGAAGAGACCCAGTACTTC. Filled out from reference TRBV5-1 and TRBJ2-5, the complete variable domain reads KAGVTQTPRYLIKTRGQQVTLSCSPISGHRSVSWYQQTPGQGLQFLFEYFSETQRNKGNFPGRFSGRQFSNSRSEMNVSTLELGDSALYLCASSLEGTGEETQYFGPGTRLLVL.

The chain links TRBV4-3 to TRBJ2-3; perhaps TRBD2 as D (5 bases). Germline CDR1 and CDR2: LGHNA and YSLEER. The CDR3 consists of 14 residues. V lost 4 bases to trimming and J lost 2 bases, with 10 bases between them. CDR3 DNA: TGCGCCAGCAGCCTCGGGGAGCCCACAGATACGCAGTATTTT. Its translation: CASSLGEPTDTQYF.

The chain couples TRBV10-3 to TRBJ2-2, with TRBD2 as a possible D gene (6 bases). This CDR3 region has 12 residues. The germline V and J ends were trimmed by 5 bases and 9 bases, with 10 bases remaining between them. CDR1 and CDR2 (germline): ENHRY, SYGVKD. CDR3 coding DNA: TGTGCCATCAGTCAAAGCGGGTGGGAGCTGTTTTTT. Amino acids: CAISQSGWELFF.

This chain joins TRBV5-8 and TRBJ2-3; TRBD2 is a possible D gene (5 bases). With 0 bases removed from V and 4 bases from J, the gap between germline ends came to 12 bases. This CDR3 spans 15 amino acids. Per the germline V gene, CDR1 is SGHTS and CDR2 is YDEGEE. CDR3 sequence reads: CASSLEAARADTQYF. In nucleotides, the CDR3 is TGTGCCAGCAGCTTGGAGGCAGCGCGGGCAGATACGCAGTATTTT.

This clone was seen a few times. The rearrangement uses TRBV5-4 and TRBJ2-7, with 7 bases fitting TRBD1. With 6 bases clipped from V and 1 base from J, the junction kept 16 bases outside the gene matches. Germline assignment: CDR1 SGHNT and CDR2 YYREEE (reference sequence). The CDR3 runs to 17 residues. The CDR3 protein is CASNPSLDRALSYEQYF. For the CDR3, the DNA is TGTGCCAGCAATCCGTCCCTCGACAGGGCGTTGTCCTACGAGCAGTACTTC. The whole variable domain, remainder taken from reference TRBV5-4 and TRBJ2-7, is ETGVTQSPTHLIKTRGQQVTLRCSSQSGHNTVSWYQQALGQGPQFIFQYYREEENGRGNFPPRFSGLQFPNYSSELNVNALELDDSALYLCASNPSLDRALSYEQYFGPGTRLTVT.

This chain links TRBV27 with TRBJ2-7; possible D gene TRBD1, 5 bases. With 6 bases removed from V and 4 bases from J, the gap between germline ends came to 13 bases. CDR3 length: 13 amino acids. Per the germline V gene, CDR1 is MNHEY and CDR2 is SMNVEV (reference sequence). CDR3 nucleotide sequence: TGTGCCAGCAGATCGACAGAGAATTACGAGCAGTACTTC. Encoded protein: CASRSTENYEQYF.